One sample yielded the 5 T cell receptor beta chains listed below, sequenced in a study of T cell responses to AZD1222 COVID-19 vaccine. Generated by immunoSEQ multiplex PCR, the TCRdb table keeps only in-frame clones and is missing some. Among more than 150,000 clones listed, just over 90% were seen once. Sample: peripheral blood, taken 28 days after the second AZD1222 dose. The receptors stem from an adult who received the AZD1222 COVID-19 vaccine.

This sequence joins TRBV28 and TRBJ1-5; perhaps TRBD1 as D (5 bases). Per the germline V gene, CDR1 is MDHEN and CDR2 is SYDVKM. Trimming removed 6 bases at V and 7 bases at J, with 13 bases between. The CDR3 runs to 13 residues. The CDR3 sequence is CASSGTWGQPQHF. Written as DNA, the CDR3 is TGTGCCAGCAGCGGGACTTGGGGGCAGCCCCAGCATTTT.

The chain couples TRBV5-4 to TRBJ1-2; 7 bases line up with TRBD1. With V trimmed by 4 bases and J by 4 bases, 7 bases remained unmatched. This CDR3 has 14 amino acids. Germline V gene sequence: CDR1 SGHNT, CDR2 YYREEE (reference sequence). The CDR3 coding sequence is TGTGCCAGCAGCCCGGGACAGAGTGGCTATGGCTACACCTTC. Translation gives CASSPGQSGYGYTF.

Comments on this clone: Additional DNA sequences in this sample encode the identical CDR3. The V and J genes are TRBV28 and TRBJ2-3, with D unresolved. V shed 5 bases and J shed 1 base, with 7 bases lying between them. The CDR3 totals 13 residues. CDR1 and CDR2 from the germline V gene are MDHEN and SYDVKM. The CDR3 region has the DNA TGTGCCAGCAGTCTGGGTGGCACAGATACGCAGTATTTT. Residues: CASSLGGTDTQYF.

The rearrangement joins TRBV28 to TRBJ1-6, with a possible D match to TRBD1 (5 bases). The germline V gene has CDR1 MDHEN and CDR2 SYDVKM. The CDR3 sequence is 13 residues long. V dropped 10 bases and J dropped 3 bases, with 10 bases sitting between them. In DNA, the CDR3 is TGTGCCACGATGGGGGGCTATAATTCACCCCTCCACTTT. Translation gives CATMGGYNSPLHF.

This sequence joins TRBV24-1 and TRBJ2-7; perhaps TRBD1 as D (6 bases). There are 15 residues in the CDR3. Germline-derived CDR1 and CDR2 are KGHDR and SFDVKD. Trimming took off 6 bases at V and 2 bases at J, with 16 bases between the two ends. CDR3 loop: CATSSATGTTYEQYF. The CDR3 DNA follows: TGTGCCACCAGTTCAGCGACCGGGACAACCTACGAGCAGTACTTC.